The TCR beta chain described here comes from a study of cytomegalovirus exposure and HLA in healthy donors (dated 2017 in TCRdb). Background for the entire study: An earlier analysis of some 600 of the donors reported 250 to 350 Gb of sequence data and around 110 million unique TCR beta sequences obtained from 150 million to 200 million T cells. Because of strong linkage in the cohort, 5 or 6 DR-DQ haplotypes were treated as single units for association and clustering. The study profiled the T cell repertoires of fewer than 850 subjects by immunosequencing and related them to cytomegalovirus serostatus. Among approximately 370 genotyped donors of the cohort, an average of approximately 200,000 unique TCR beta nucleotide sequences was sequenced per donor, of which approximately 19% were non-productive. Donor age, sex, ethnicity and CMV serostatus were compiled alongside the repertoire data. High-throughput TCR immunosequencing, statistical association of individual TCRs with disease status, and machine learning were combined to predict cytomegalovirus infection status. Of the roughly 400 genotyped donors, approximately 83% fell in the genetic ancestry cluster associated with self-reported Caucasian donors. Every repertoire in the discovery cohort had been generated on one and the same sequencing platform. In a later genetic analysis, genome-wide SNP genotypes for about three fifths of the roughly 670 donors were used, and that subset was treated as a discovery cohort. An earlier analysis of around 540 of the donors applied high-throughput TCR beta sequencing to assess whether each TCR beta V gene segment acted as functional or pseudogenic. The study aimed to test whether cataloging public T cell receptors could reveal signatures of past pathogen exposure. The later analysis used no new phenotypic data to find candidate immune exposures, relying instead on TCR beta sequences and their occurrence across donors. In a later analysis, previously published TCR beta repertoires from roughly 710 donors were re-analyzed and high-resolution HLA genotyping was added so that TCR occurrence patterns could be studied. An early release covering roughly 600 HLA-typed donors comprised approximately 300 gigabases of sequencing data and tens of millions of unique TCR sequences. HLA typing covered class I and class II loci at four-digit resolution. In addition to the first cohort of around 670 subjects, a separate validation cohort of around 110 different subjects was used. The number of donors typed differed by locus, with about 629-640 for A, B, C, DRB1 and DQB1, more than 500 for DQA1, 606 for DPA1, and 450 to 480 for DPB1.

There are a few counts of this clone. The antigen it recognizes is unknown. Base qualities are not recorded, but no much larger clone differs from it by a single base. Points the paper makes about the study in general: Broadly in line with IMGT annotations, most TCR beta V segments showed up in productive rearrangements about 87% or about 30% of the time in an earlier analysis of a few hundred of the donors. When HLA alleles, especially DR and DQ, strongly co-occurred, attributing TCR associations to individual alleles was difficult. A cluster of highly shared sequence variants was judged likely to represent a technical artifact of the sequencing pipeline. The classifier was reported to diagnose cytomegalovirus status with high specificity and sensitivity in both the original and validation cohorts. Sequencing depth was assumed to be roughly uniform across donors in the presence/absence analyses, though that assumption may not hold. In the study, some 180 TCR beta chains were listed as associated with cytomegalovirus. According to a later analysis, parvovirus B19, influenza, CMV and Epstein-Barr virus appeared linked to several top co-occurrence clusters. CMV serostatus was the only immune exposure information available for the cohort. In a later analysis, HLA-associated TCR beta chains were found to be more clonally expanded and to have lower generation probabilities than equally common non-associated chains. A further reported finding was that TCR beta sequences accurately predicted the HLA-A and HLA-B alleles for most subjects in the first cohort. Three of the identified cytomegalovirus-associated TCR beta chains were confirmed in vitro to be specific for cytomegalovirus antigens. Because HLA typing was missing for some donors at each locus, association tests included only the typed subset. The authors suggested that the approach could potentially be extended to other disease states and immunological phenotypes. A later genetic analysis associated a missense DCLRE1C variant with V-gene and J-gene trimming of TCR beta chains, and an independent cohort replicated the association. According to a later analysis, most CMV-associated TCR beta chains appeared to be HLA-restricted, and the HLA associations seemed to be driven largely by CMV exposure. Linkage disequilibrium might explain the correlated functional status among segregating V segments, but an unknown experimental factor could not be excluded. Compared with the 666-donor mean, donors in an Asian-associated ancestry cluster had fewer N-insertions in productive TCRs, according to a later genetic analysis. In a later analysis, TCR association rates were found to vary across HLA loci, with the most associated TCRs seen for DRB1 alleles and the fewest for HLA-C alleles. Because the 87-base-pair reads could not distinguish some IMGT-functional V segments, including TRBV6-2 and TRBV6-3, those segments were excluded. A later analysis associated 16,951 TCR beta sequences with specific HLA alleles at a false discovery rate of 0.05. Across donors, most TCR sequences were observed very rarely, whereas some public TCRs were present in many individuals. The earlier analysis of 587 of the donors excluded roughly 16 rarely observed V segments, including chromosome 9 orphons, because counts were too low. Only TCR beta chains were sequenced in this cohort, and the absence of alpha or paired-chain data limited detectable features.

In total, about 650 healthy bone marrow donors made up the cohort. At the time of sampling, every cohort member was nominally healthy, though immune exposures that went unrecorded were likely present. The donor was CMV seropositive and was included in the group of about 290 seropositive cohort members. A peripheral blood sample was provided by each donor, and peripheral blood mononuclear cells were used for TCR beta sequencing. Genomic DNA extraction from the blood cell samples was performed with the Qiagen DNeasy Blood Extraction Kit. According to the germline V gene, CDR1 reads SGDLS and CDR2 reads YYNGEE. V was cut back by 4 bases and J by 7 bases, leaving a gap of 11 bases between them. Including cysteine and phenylalanine, the CDR3 has 13 amino acids. The retained sequence is limited to the CDR3, 39 bases, with the frame set at the first base. Library preparation employed the immunoSEQ multiplex PCR assay. For the multiplex PCR, a mixture combining 60 forward primers for TCR Vbeta segments and 13 reverse primers for TCR Jbeta segments was used. A multiplex PCR assay on genomic DNA amplified the CDR3 region of rearranged TCR beta genes. The Illumina HiSeq System was used to sequence the amplified TCR beta libraries as 87-base-pair reads. The paper's processing steps were these. In a later analysis, tens of millions of unique TCR beta chains were counted across the roughly 670 repertoires, and roughly 11 million of these chains were shared by at least two donors. To remove PCR and sequencing errors, raw reads were error-corrected and collapsed into unique sequences using a nearest-neighbor algorithm that merged closely related sequences. To assign V, D and J gene segments, CDR3 sequences were aligned to IMGT reference sequences. For a sequence to be retained, a match of at least six nucleotides to both a V gene segment and a J gene segment was required. A rearrangement was called productive if the CDR3 had no stop codons and remained in frame with V and J, and every other rearrangement was called non-productive. Following IMGT convention, CDR3 was defined as the stretch from the second conserved V-encoded cysteine up to the conserved J-encoded phenylalanine. In an earlier analysis of more than 550 of the donors, sequences lacking an unambiguous match to a single V gene segment were excluded. In an earlier analysis of roughly 500 of the donors, V segments were called functional above 56.7% productive rearrangements and were called segregating when the between-donor standard deviation exceeded 5%. A statistical classification framework was built for diagnosing cytomegalovirus status from the catalog of TCR beta chain sequences. In a later analysis, TCR nucleotide sequences were compared against IMGT/GENE-DB human TR gene sequences so that V and J genes could be assigned. In a later analysis, CDR3 sequences and most-parsimonious VDJ recombination scenarios were assigned using the TCRdist pipeline. In a later analysis, each TCR beta chain was defined by its CDR3 amino acid sequence together with its V-gene family, and reads lacking a unique V-gene family were excluded. A later analysis removed several hundred highly shared, low-generation-probability nucleotide sequences to deal with suspected cross-contamination and a sequencing artifact. For each public chain, a later analysis derived a clonal expansion index from normalized ranks of inferred template counts within each repertoire. A later analysis computed generation probabilities with a VDJ recombination model fitted to out-of-frame rearrangements, and checked the results against IGoR. In a later analysis, TCR-TCR, TCR-HLA and TCR-CMV co-occurrence was scored with hypergeometric tests, and a repertoire-size bias correction was applied to TCR pairs. To estimate false discovery rates, a later analysis permuted the HLA or CMV assignments 20 times. In a later analysis, co-occurring TCRs were grouped with DBSCAN, and TCRdist sequence similarity was added when clustering was performed within HLA-allele-positive subsets. Co-occurrence clustering excluded repertoires with fewer than 30,000 or more than 120,000 public chains, plus five with anomalous nucleotide sharing. Drawn from immuneACCESS, this table holds only the in-frame rearrangements with V and J called that TCRdb kept. Clones are partly lost; checked studies trace under half to an unresolved V gene and leave the rest unexplained. Clonal size and the V and J genes are those of that table, whereas D and trimming came from the DNA. For this sample there are about 130,000 clones; more than 9% appear just once. The ten most abundant clones make up 4.5% to 5% of the sample.

The sequence is built from TRBV9 and TRBJ2-2; the D gene lacks a confident call. This TCR came from a woman under 30 in good health and CMV-seropositive. Sequenced material: PBMCs. The CDR3: CASSPQTGGELFF. The DNA is as follows: TGTGCCAGCAGCCCCCAGACTGGCGGGGAGCTGTTTTTT.